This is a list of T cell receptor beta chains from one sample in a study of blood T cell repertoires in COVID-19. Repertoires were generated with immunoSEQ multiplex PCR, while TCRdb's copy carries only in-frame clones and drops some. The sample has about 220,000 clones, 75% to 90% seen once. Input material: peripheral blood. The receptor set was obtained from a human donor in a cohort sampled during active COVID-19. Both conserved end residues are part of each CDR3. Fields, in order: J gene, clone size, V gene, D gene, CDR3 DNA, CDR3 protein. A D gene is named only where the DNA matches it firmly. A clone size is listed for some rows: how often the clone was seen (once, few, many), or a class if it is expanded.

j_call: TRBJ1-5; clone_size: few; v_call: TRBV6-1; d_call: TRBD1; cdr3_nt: TGTGCCAGCAGTGAAAAGGGGGCCCAGCCCCAGCATTTT; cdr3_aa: CASSEKGAQPQHF
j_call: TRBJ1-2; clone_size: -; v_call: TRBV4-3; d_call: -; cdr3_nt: TGCGCCAGCAGCCAAGGGATCGCGGGGACGTCCGGCTATGGCTACACCTTC; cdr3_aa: CASSQGIAGTSGYGYTF
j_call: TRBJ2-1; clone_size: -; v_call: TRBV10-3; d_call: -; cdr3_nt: TGTGCCATCAGTGATGTGAGATACAATGAGCAGTTCTTC; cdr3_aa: CAISDVRYNEQFF
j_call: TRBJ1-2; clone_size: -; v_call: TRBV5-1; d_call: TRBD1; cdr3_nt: TGCGCCAGCAGCTGGGCCGGGACAGGGTATGGCTACACCTTC; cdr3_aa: CASSWAGTGYGYTF
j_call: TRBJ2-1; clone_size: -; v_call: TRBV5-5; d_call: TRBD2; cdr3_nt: TGTGCCAGCAGCCCCGGGGGGGCAGGGATGCTCTTC; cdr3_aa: CASSPGGAGMLF
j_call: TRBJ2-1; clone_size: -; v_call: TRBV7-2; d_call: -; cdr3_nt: TGTGCCAGCAGCTTAGCCCTAGTTGGGTACAATGAGCAGTTCTTC; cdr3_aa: CASSLALVGYNEQFF
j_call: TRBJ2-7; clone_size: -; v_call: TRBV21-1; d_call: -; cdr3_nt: TGTGCCAGCAGCAAAAGTAGGAAGCGACAGGGAGATCTCGAGCAGTACTTC; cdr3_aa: CASSKSRKRQGDLEQYF
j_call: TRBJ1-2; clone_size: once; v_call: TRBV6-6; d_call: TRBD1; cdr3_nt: TGTGCCAGCAGCCATCGAGGACAGGGGGCGGGCTATGGCTACACCTTC; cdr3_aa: CASSHRGQGAGYGYTF
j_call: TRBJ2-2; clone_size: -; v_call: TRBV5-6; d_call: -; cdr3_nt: TGTGCCAGCAGCCTGGGGACTACCGGGGAGCTGTTTTTT; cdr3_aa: CASSLGTTGELFF
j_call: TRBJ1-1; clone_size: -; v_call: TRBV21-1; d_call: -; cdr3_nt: TGTGCCAGCAGCAATTCCTTTTCCGACAGGTGGTGGACTGAAGCTTTCTTT; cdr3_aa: CASSNSFSDRWWTEAFF
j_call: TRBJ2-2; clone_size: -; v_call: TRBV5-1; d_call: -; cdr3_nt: TGCGCCAGCCATTTTGCGAACACCGGGGAGCTGTTTTTT; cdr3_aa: CASHFANTGELFF
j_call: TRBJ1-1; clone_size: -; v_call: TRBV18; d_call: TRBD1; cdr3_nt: TGTGCCAGCTCACCATCCTTGACAGGGGGCATCATGAACACTGAAGCTTTCTTT; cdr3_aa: CASSPSLTGGIMNTEAFF
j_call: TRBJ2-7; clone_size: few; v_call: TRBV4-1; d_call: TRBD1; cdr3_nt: TGCGCCAGCAGCCAAGATGGGGGGACAGGGTCCCACGAGCAGTACTTC; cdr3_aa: CASSQDGGTGSHEQYF
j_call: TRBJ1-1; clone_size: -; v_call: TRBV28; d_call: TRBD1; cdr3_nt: TGTGCCAGCAGGACCTTTAGAGGGACAGGTTCTAACACTGAAGCTTTCTTT; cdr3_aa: CASRTFRGTGSNTEAFF
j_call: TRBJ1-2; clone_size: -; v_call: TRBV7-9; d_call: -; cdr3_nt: TGTGCCAGCAGCTTAGAACCATCAAAACGGGGCTATGGCTACACCTTC; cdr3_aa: CASSLEPSKRGYGYTF
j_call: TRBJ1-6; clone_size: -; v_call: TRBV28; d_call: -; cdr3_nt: TGTGCCAGCAGTTTATTTGTCCAGGGTAATTCACCCCTCCACTTT; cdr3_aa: CASSLFVQGNSPLHF
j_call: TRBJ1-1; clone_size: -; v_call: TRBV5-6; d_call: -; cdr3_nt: TGTGCCAGCAGCTTACGAGGAGGCACTGAAGCTTTCTTT; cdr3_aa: CASSLRGGTEAFF
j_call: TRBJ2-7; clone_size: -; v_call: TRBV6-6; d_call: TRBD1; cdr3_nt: TGTGCCAGCAGTAAATCGACAGGGGACTACGAGCAGTACTTC; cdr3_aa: CASSKSTGDYEQYF
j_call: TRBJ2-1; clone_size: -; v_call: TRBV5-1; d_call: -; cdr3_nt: TGCGCCAGCAGCTTGGTGGAGCATAGCTCCTACAATGAGCAGTTCTTC; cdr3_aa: CASSLVEHSSYNEQFF
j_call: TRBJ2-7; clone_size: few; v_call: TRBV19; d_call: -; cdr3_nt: TGTGCCAGTAGTAGGAGCGGAATGTACGAGCAGTACTTC; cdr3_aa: CASSRSGMYEQYF
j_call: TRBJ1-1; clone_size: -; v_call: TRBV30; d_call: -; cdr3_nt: TGTGCCTGGAACGAGCAGGTTTTCGCCGAAGCTTTCTTT; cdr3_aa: CAWNEQVFAEAFF
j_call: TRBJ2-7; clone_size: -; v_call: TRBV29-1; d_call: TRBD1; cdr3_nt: TGCAGCGTTTTACAGGGGGCGCGAGAGCAGTACTTC; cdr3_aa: CSVLQGAREQYF
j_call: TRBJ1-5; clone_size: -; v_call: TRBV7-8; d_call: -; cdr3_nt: TGTGCCAGCAGCTTAACCCCCCAGTCTCATAGCAATCAGCCCCAGCATTTT; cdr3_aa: CASSLTPQSHSNQPQHF
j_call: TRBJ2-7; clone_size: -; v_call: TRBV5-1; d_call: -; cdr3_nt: TGCGCCAGCAGCTTGGACCCCAGGCGCTCCTACGAGCAGTACTTC; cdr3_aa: CASSLDPRRSYEQYF
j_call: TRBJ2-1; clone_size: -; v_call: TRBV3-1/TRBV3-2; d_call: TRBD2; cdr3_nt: TGTGCCAGCAGCCAAGTAGGGACTAGCGGTCCTAATGAGCAGTTCTTC; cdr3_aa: CASSQVGTSGPNEQFF
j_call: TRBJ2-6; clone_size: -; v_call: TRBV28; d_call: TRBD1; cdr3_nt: TGTGCCAGCAGTTTCGCCGGGACAGGGTTTTTTGGGGCCAACGTCCTGACTTTC; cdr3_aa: CASSFAGTGFFGANVLTF
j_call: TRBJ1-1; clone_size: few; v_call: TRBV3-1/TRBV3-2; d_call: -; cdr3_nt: TGTGCCAGCAGCCAAGATGCCAGAGGGGGAGACACTGAAGCTTTCTTT; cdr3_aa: CASSQDARGGDTEAFF
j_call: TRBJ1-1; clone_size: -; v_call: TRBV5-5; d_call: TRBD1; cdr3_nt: TGTGCCAGCAGCTTCCTCAAACAGGGGGCGAACACTGAAGCTTTCTTT; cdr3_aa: CASSFLKQGANTEAFF
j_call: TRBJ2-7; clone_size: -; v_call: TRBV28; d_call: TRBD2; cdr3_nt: TGTGCCAGCAGTCTAGCGGGGGCCTACGAGCAGTACTTC; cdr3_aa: CASSLAGAYEQYF
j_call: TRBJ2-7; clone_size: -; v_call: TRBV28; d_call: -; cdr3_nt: TGTGCCAGCCTCGGCTCCTACGAGCAGTACTTC; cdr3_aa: CASLGSYEQYF
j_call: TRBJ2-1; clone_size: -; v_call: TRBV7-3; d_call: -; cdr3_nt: TGTGCCAGCAGCTTAATGGTCGGTACTGATGAGCAGTTCTTC; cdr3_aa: CASSLMVGTDEQFF
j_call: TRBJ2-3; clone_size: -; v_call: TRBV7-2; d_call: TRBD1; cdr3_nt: TGTGCCAGCAGCCCGACAGGGTTCGGCACAGATACGCAGTATTTT; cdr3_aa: CASSPTGFGTDTQYF
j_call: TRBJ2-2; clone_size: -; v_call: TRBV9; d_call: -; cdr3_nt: TGTGCCAGCAGCGTAGGGACACCCACTACCGGGGAGCTGTTTTTT; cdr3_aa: CASSVGTPTTGELFF
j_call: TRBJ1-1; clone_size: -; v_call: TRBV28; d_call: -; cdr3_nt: TGTGCCAGCAGTTTATGGTCAGGGCGCCTTCGTCCTTTCTTT; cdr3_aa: CASSLWSGRLRPFF
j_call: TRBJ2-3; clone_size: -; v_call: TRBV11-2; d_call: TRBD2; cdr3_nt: TGTGCCAGCAGCTTTTCGGGAGGTGGTACGGATACGCAGTATTTT; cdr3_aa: CASSFSGGGTDTQYF
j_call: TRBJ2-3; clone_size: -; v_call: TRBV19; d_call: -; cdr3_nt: TGTGCCAGTAGTATAGCTCTTTTCACAGATACGCAGTATTTT; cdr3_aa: CASSIALFTDTQYF
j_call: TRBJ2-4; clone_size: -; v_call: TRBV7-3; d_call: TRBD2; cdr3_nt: TGTGCCAGCAGCTTATCTAGCGGGAGCGGTAGCATTCAGTACTTC; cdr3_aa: CASSLSSGSGSIQYF
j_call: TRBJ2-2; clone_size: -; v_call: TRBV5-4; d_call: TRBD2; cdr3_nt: TGTGCCAGCAGCTTCGGCGGGAGAAGGGCCGGGGAGCTGTTTTTT; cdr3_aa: CASSFGGRRAGELFF
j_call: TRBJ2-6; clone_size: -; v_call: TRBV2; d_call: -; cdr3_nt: TGTGCCAGCAGTGTTGGGGGGTCTGGGGCCAACGTCCTGACTTTC; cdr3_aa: CASSVGGSGANVLTF
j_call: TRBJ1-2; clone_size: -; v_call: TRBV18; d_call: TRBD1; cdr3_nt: TGTGCCAGCTCGGACAGGGGGAATGGTGGCTACACCTTC; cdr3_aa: CASSDRGNGGYTF
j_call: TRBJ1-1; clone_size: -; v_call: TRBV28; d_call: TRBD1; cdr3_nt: TGTGCCAGCAGCACCCTCCAGGGGGGCTTGAACACTGAAGCTTTCTTT; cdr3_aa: CASSTLQGGLNTEAFF
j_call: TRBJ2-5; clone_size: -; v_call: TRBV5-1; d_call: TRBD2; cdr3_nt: TGCGCCAGCAGCCCCGACATCGGGGGGAAGACCCAGTACTTC; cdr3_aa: CASSPDIGGKTQYF
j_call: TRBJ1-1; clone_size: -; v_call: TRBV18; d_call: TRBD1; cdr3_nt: TGTGCCAGCTCACATCCAGGGGGCGGATTCACTGAAGCTTTCTTT; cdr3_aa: CASSHPGGGFTEAFF
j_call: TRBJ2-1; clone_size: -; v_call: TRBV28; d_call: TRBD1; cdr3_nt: TGTGCCAGCAGTCCTGGGACAGGGTTACCTGAGCAGTTCTTC; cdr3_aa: CASSPGTGLPEQFF
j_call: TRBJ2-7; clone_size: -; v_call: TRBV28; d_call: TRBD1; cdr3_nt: TGTGCCAGCAGTTTCCCAGGACAGGGCCAACCGTACTTC; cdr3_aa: CASSFPGQGQPYF